The 18 T cell receptor beta chains below all came from one sample that was sequenced in a study of T cells in localized non-small cell lung cancer. TCRdb keeps only in-frame clones here, not all; method: immunoSEQ multiplex PCR. This table has 1,500 to 2,500 clones, around 20% appearing once. The source was normal lung tissue next to the tumor, collected before any cancer treatment. Receptors originate from a woman aged 40 to 75 with stage I lung adenocarcinoma.

Only a few counts were recorded for this clone. The chain uses TRBV19 and TRBJ1-1; D ambiguous. V lost 3 bases to trimming and J lost 7 bases, with 9 bases between them. Germline V gives CDR1 LNHDA, CDR2 SQIVND (reference sequence). This CDR3 is 12 amino acids long. For the CDR3, the DNA is TGTGCCAGTAGTATGTCCGGGGTTGAAGCTTTCTTT. Residues: CASSMSGVEAFF.

This clone has a handful of counts. The V call is TRBV9, the J call TRBJ2-1; maybe TRBD1 (6 bases). The CDR3 runs to 15 residues. Germline V gene lookup returns CDR1 SGDLS and CDR2 YYNGEE. V gave up 5 bases and J gave up 0 bases, with 12 bases separating them. In DNA, the CDR3 is TGTGCCAGCAGGTGGGACACCGGCTCCTACAATGAGCAGTTCTTC. This gives the protein CASRWDTGSYNEQFF.

The chain recombines TRBV19 with TRBJ2-3; no definite D call. There are 13 residues in the CDR3. Per germline, CDR1 LNHDA and CDR2 SQIVND (reference sequence). V lost 3 bases to trimming and J lost 4 bases, with 8 bases between them. CDR3 in amino acids: CASSIVGSDTQYF. The DNA for the CDR3 is TGTGCCAGTAGTATCGTCGGATCAGATACGCAGTATTTT.

This clone was counted only a few times. The J gene is TRBJ2-6, the V gene TRBV11-3; maybe TRBD1 (6 bases). Trimming stripped 4 bases from V and 1 base from J, with 20 bases between. In germline, CDR1 is SGHNT, CDR2 YENEEA. This CDR3 has 19 residues. Written as DNA, the CDR3 is TGTGCCAGCAGCTCAACAGGACAGAGGGCGCCTTCTGGGGCCAACGTCCTGACTTTC. It encodes CASSSTGQRAPSGANVLTF.

Only a few counts were recorded for this clone. This rearrangement joins TRBV9 to TRBJ2-7; D possibly matches TRBD1 or TRBD2 (5 bases each). The CDR3 totals 13 residues. V gave up 5 bases and J gave up 4 bases, with 13 bases separating them. CDR1 is SGDLS and CDR2 is YYNGEE in the germline V gene. CDR3 bases: TGTGCCAGCAGTATAGAGGGGTCATACGAGCAGTACTTC. Its protein product is CASSIEGSYEQYF.

The chain joins TRBV14 to TRBJ2-3; 7 bases agree with TRBD1. In germline, CDR1 is SGHDN, CDR2 FVKESK. With V trimmed by 3 bases and J by 2 bases, 5 bases remained unmatched. The CDR3 runs to 15 residues. This CDR3 is CASSHSGGNTDTQYF. Written as DNA, the CDR3 is TGTGCCAGCAGCCATTCAGGGGGAAACACAGATACGCAGTATTTT.

This clone occurred a few times. The rearrangement joins TRBV6-8 to TRBJ2-3, with 7 bases fitting TRBD1. The germline V gene encodes CDR1 MNHGY and CDR2 SAAAGT. The CDR3 is 17 amino acids. J was trimmed by 3 bases and V by 5 bases; bases with no gene match: 14. CDR3 in DNA: TGTGCCAGCAGTCTCGGCCGGACAGCCAGGGGGACAGATACGCAGTATTTT. It codes for CASSLGRTARGTDTQYF.

The sample holds a few counts of this clone. The chain couples TRBV9 to TRBJ1-1; the match to TRBD1 covers 7 bases. The CDR3 length is 16 residues. Germline CDR1 SGDLS, CDR2 YYNGEE. Germline trimming cut 3 bases from V and 0 bases from J; bases unmatched to any gene: 8. CDR3 residues: CASSAHPGGLNTEAFF. The DNA of the CDR3 is TGTGCCAGCAGCGCCCATCCAGGGGGGTTGAACACTGAAGCTTTCTTT.

The chain couples TRBV9 to TRBJ2-2; 12 nucleotides agree with TRBD2. The CDR3 totals 16 residues. The V segment lost 5 bases and the J segment 4 bases; nucleotides outside the gene matches: 6. In germline, CDR1 is SGDLS, CDR2 YYNGEE. This chain's CDR3 is CASSGTSGGTTGELFF. The DNA of the CDR3 is TGTGCCAGCAGTGGTACTAGCGGGGGGACCACCGGGGAGCTGTTTTTT. The whole variable domain, remainder taken from reference TRBV9 and TRBJ2-2, is DSGVTQTPKHLITATGQRVTLRCSPRSGDLSVYWYQQSLDQGLQFLIQYYNGEERAKGNILERFSAQQFPDLHSELNLSSLELGDSALYFCASSGTSGGTTGELFFGEGSRLTVL.

This clone was recorded a few times. The CDR3 bases are TGTGCCAGCACTGGCGGGACAATCAAAAACATTCAGTACTTC. Translation: CASTGGTIKNIQYF. The chain employs TRBV9 and TRBJ2-4, with D perhaps TRBD1 or TRBD2 (6 bases each). Germline-derived CDR1 and CDR2 are SGDLS and YYNGEE. V was pared by 6 bases and J by 3 bases, with 13 bases between. The CDR3 length is 14 residues.

By share of the sample, this clone is medium-sized. The chain carries TRBV9 and TRBJ2-1; 8 bases are a match to TRBD1. The CDR3 totals 16 residues. V trimming: 5 bases; J trimming: 3 bases; junction bases outside the gene matches: 10. Looked up from germline, CDR1 is SGDLS and CDR2 is YYNGEE. The CDR3 loop reads CASSDLTGDGYNEQFF. In nucleotides, the CDR3 is TGTGCCAGCAGTGACCTGACAGGGGATGGCTACAATGAGCAGTTCTTC.

A few counts support this clone. This rearrangement joins TRBV6-8 to TRBJ1-1; 7 bases fit TRBD1. V lost 4 bases, J lost 1 base, and 6 bases stayed unmatched. This CDR3 is 15 amino acids long. CDR1 is MNHGY, CDR2 SAAAGT, per germline. CDR3 amino acids: CASSSKDRKNTEAFF. The DNA of the CDR3 is TGTGCCAGCAGTTCAAAGGACAGGAAGAACACTGAAGCTTTCTTT.

V and J are TRBV9 and TRBJ2-3; TRBD2 matches at 9 bases. Germline assignment: CDR1 SGDLS and CDR2 YYNGEE. The ends lost 2 bases at V and 0 bases at J; junction bases unmatched: 10. This CDR3 region has 18 residues. The CDR3 reads CASSVGTSPFRSTDTQYF. In DNA, the CDR3 is TGTGCCAGCAGCGTCGGGACTAGCCCCTTTAGGAGCACAGATACGCAGTATTTT.

This clone occurred a few times. The chain uses TRBV19 and TRBJ1-3, with 7 bases aligning to TRBD1. Germline values: CDR1 LNHDA, CDR2 SQIVND (reference sequence). Trimming at V came to 8 bases and at J to 3 bases, leaving 10 bases not matched to a gene. This CDR3 comprises 15 residues. CDR3 bases: TGTGCCAGTCAGCAAGACAGGGAAGTTGGAAACACCATATATTTT. It encodes CASQQDREVGNTIYF.

This chain connects TRBV9 to TRBJ1-1, with D uncertain. Trimming left V 0 bases short and J 5 bases short, with 11 bases between. The CDR3 totals 14 residues. CDR1 is SGDLS and CDR2 is YYNGEE in the germline V gene. The DNA of the CDR3 is TGTGCCAGCAGCGTAGGGGGTTATGGGACTGAAGCTTTCTTT. Translated, it gives CASSVGGYGTEAFF.

The rearrangement uses TRBV6-8 and TRBJ2-3; a possible D gene is TRBD2 (6 bases). Trimming removed 2 bases from V and 6 bases from J, with 15 bases in between. The CDR3 has 15 residues. Germline V gives CDR1 MNHGY, CDR2 SAAAGT. The CDR3 nucleotides are TGTGCCAGCAGTTACGGAAGCGGGCATGTGGATACGCAGTATTTT. It encodes CASSYGSGHVDTQYF.

In its sample, this clone was seen a few times. V usage is TRBV19 and J usage is TRBJ2-2, with 7 bases identical to TRBD2. CDR1 and CDR2 (germline): LNHDA, SQIVND (reference sequence). V gave up 6 bases and J gave up 6 bases; unmatched junction bases: 4. CDR3 size: 13 residues. The CDR3 nucleotides read TGTGCCAGTAGCGCTACTAGCGCCGGGGAGCTGTTTTTT. Translated: CASSATSAGELFF.

In this sample, this clone turned up a few times. The gene calls are TRBV30 and TRBJ2-1; 12 nucleotides line up with TRBD2. CDR3 length equals 14 residues. Germline lookup yields CDR1 GTSNPN and CDR2 SVGIG (reference sequence). V was clipped by 5 bases and J by 6 bases; unmatched bases: 5. CDR3 in amino acids: CAWALAGGFNEQFF. The CDR3, as DNA: TGTGCCTGGGCCCTAGCGGGGGGGTTCAATGAGCAGTTCTTC.